This T cell receptor beta chain stems from a study of early T cells in non-severe SARS-CoV-2 infection. Overall study: Bulk RNA from unsorted whole blood was sequenced; chains were unpaired.

V gave up 2 bases and J gave up 1 base, with 9 bases separating them. CDR1 is SGHRS, CDR2 YFSETQ, per germline. This CDR3 region has 14 residues. TCRdb reprocessed the 5' RACE reads with MiXCR, giving one entry per CDR3 protein. Of 70,000 to 85,000 distinct CDR3 sequences listed, over 10% are singletons. This clonotype was observed at least ten times. The rearrangement joins TRBV5-1 to TRBJ1-1; TRBD1 is a possible D gene (6 bases). The receptor's source is an adult who was a healthcare worker with PCR-confirmed SARS-CoV-2 infection or an uninfected control (not recorded which). The specimen was whole blood. Written as DNA, the CDR3 is TGCGCCAGCAGCTTCCAGGGGACGAACACTGAAGCTTTCTTT. Translation gives CASSFQGTNTEAFF.